The next 20 T cell receptor beta chains were all read from a single sample in a study of cytomegalovirus exposure and HLA in healthy donors. This PCR relied on a set of 60 Vbeta primers and 13 Jbeta primers. Method: immunoSEQ multiplex PCR; TCRdb's copy keeps in-frame clones and lacks some. The repertoire has about 200,000 clones, 75% to 90% of them found once; the top ten carry 6.5%. The sequencing sample was made of PBMCs. The receptors shown here come from a woman between 50 and 59 years old in good health and CMV-seropositive.

This clone was seen a few times. The V and J genes are TRBV30 and TRBJ2-6; 7 nucleotides agree with TRBD2. Per germline, CDR1 GTSNPN and CDR2 SVGIG (reference sequence). V gave up 0 bases and J gave up 1 base; unmatched junction bases: 15. The CDR3 sequence is 20 residues long. The CDR3 coding sequence is TGTGCCTGGAGTGTTGGGACGGGACTAAGGAGGGCATCTGGGGCCAACGTCCTGACTTTC. This translates into CAWSVGTGLRRASGANVLTF. The complete variable domain, with remaining parts taken from reference TRBV30 and TRBJ2-6, reads SQTIHQWPATLVQPVGSPLSLECTVEGTSNPNLYWYRQAAGRGLQLLFYSVGIGQISSEVPQNLSASRPQDRQFILSSKKLLLSDSGFYLCAWSVGTGLRRASGANVLTFGAGSRLTVL.

The rearrangement joins TRBV18 to TRBJ1-2, with 9 bases that match TRBD1. Germline V gene data show CDR1 as KGHSH and CDR2 as LQKENI. With 3 bases clipped from V and 6 bases from J, the junction kept 5 bases outside the gene matches. This CDR3 is 14 amino acids long. The CDR3 here is CASSPIGTGHGYTF. Here the CDR3 DNA reads TGTGCCAGCTCACCGATTGGGACAGGGCATGGCTACACCTTC. The full variable domain, its missing parts supplied by reference TRBV18 and TRBJ1-2, is NAGVMQNPRHLVRRRGQEARLRCSPMKGHSHVYWYRQLPEEGLKFMVYLQKENIIDESGMPKERFSAEFPKEGPSILRIQQVVRGDSAAYFCASSPIGTGHGYTFGSGTRLTVV.

V gene TRBV2 combines with J gene TRBJ2-7, with 7 bases fitting TRBD2. V lost 0 bases and J lost 3; bases outside the gene matches: 8. The CDR3 consists of 16 residues. Germline CDR1 SNHLY, CDR2 FYNNEI. DNA of the CDR3: TGTGCCAGCAGTGAAGCCTCCGGGACTACGCACTACGAGCAGTACTTC. It specifies CASSEASGTTHYEQYF.

V is TRBV28 and J is TRBJ1-1; 8 nucleotides match TRBD1. V shed 3 bases, J shed 1 base, and the junction held 4 bases outside the gene matches. CDR1 is MDHEN, CDR2 SYDVKM, per germline. The CDR3 spans 15 residues. This CDR3 reads CASSFLGTGNTEAFF. The CDR3 DNA follows: TGTGCCAGCAGTTTCTTGGGGACAGGGAACACTGAAGCTTTCTTT.

CDR3 amino acids: CASSLRGTGVMNTEAFF. The CDR3 nucleotides read TGTGCCAGCAGCTTAAGAGGGACAGGGGTCATGAACACTGAAGCTTTCTTT. The chain recombines TRBV11-2 with TRBJ1-1, with 10 positions matching TRBD1. Trimming at V came to 2 bases and at J to 0 bases, leaving 6 bases not matched to a gene. CDR3 length: 17 residues. CDR1 is SGHAT and CDR2 is FQNNGV in the germline V gene.

V gene TRBV11-2 combines with J gene TRBJ1-2; D gene unclear. CDR3 length: 13 amino acids. From germline, CDR1 is SGHAT and CDR2 FQNNGV. The V and J ends lost 2 bases and 8 bases respectively, with 12 bases between them. CDR3 protein: CASSLNPVRGYTF. CDR3 nucleotide sequence: TGTGCCAGCAGCTTAAACCCCGTCCGGGGCTACACCTTC.

The rearrangement uses TRBV5-1 and TRBJ2-5; D is unclear. Trimming left V 4 bases short and J 2 bases short, with 6 bases between. The CDR3 loop spans 12 amino acids. Germline V CDR1 and CDR2: SGHRS, YFSETQ. CDR3 in amino acids: CASSPGQETQYF. CDR3 bases: TGCGCCAGCAGCCCAGGACAAGAGACCCAGTACTTC.

The chain uses TRBV7-9 and TRBJ2-1; D is perhaps TRBD2 (6 bases). Germline assignment: CDR1 SEHNR and CDR2 FQNEAQ (reference sequence). The germline V and J ends were trimmed by 2 bases and 5 bases, with 16 bases remaining between them. The CDR3 has 16 residues. The CDR3 nucleotides are TGTGCCAGCAGCTTAAGTACTGGGGGGTTTGACAATGAGCAGTTCTTC. Protein product: CASSLSTGGFDNEQFF.

This clone appeared a few times. CDR3 residues: CASSYDRDPRYEQYF. CDR3 coding DNA: TGTGCCAGCAGTTACGACAGGGATCCGCGGTACGAGCAGTACTTC. This chain joins TRBV6-5 and TRBJ2-7, with 7 bases lining up with TRBD1. Germline CDR1 reads MNHEY; CDR2 reads SVGAGI. The CDR3 extends over 15 amino acids. V was clipped by 2 bases and J by 4 bases; unmatched bases: 8.

The CDR3 sequence is CASSPDSSSSYEQYF. CDR3 DNA: TGTGCCAGCAGCCCCGACAGCTCCAGCTCCTACGAGCAGTACTTC. The gene calls are TRBV7-2 and TRBJ2-7; tentatively, D is TRBD1 (5 bases). The CDR3 covers 15 residues. Germline values: CDR1 SGHTA, CDR2 FQGNSA. Trimming stripped 5 bases from V and 0 bases from J, with 14 bases between.

V is TRBV19 and J is TRBJ1-4, with 8 bases identical to TRBD1. The CDR3 has 14 amino acids. The V gene's germline CDR1 is LNHDA and CDR2 SQIVND (reference sequence). The V gene end was trimmed by 7 bases and the J gene end by 8 bases; junction bases not matched to a gene: 9. The CDR3 bases are TGTGCCAGTAAAGAGCCTGGGGACAGGGAAAAACTGTTTTTT. This codes for CASKEPGDREKLFF.

The chain joins TRBV14 to TRBJ2-7; the D gene is possibly TRBD1 (5 bases). Trimming cost V 0 bases and J 4 bases, with 13 bases left between them. Per the germline V gene, CDR1 is SGHDN and CDR2 is FVKESK. This CDR3 region has 15 residues. CDR3 loop: CASSQDPGHLYEQYF. Written as DNA, the CDR3 is TGTGCCAGCAGCCAAGATCCAGGACACCTATACGAGCAGTACTTC. Full variable domain (remainder filled in from reference TRBV14 and TRBJ2-7): EAGVTQFPSHSVIEKGQTVTLRCDPISGHDNLYWYRRVMGKEIKFLLHFVKESKQDESGMPNNRFLAERTGGTYSTLKVQPAELEDSGVYFCASSQDPGHLYEQYFGPGTRLTVT.

This clone was seen a few times. The gene calls are TRBV7-2 and TRBJ1-2, with D possibly TRBD1 on 6 matching bases. The V and J ends lost 5 bases and 8 bases respectively, with 18 bases between them. CDR1 SGHTA and CDR2 FQGNSA come from the germline V gene. CDR3 size: 14 residues. The DNA of the CDR3 is TGTGCCAGCAGCCTACAGGGCCCTCCAGGCGGCTACACCTTC. Its translation is CASSLQGPPGGYTF.

The genes are TRBV6-6 and TRBJ1-6; D is uncertain. V lost 4 bases to trimming and J lost 5 bases, with 12 bases between them. The germline V gene encodes CDR1 MNHNY and CDR2 SVGAGI (reference sequence). This CDR3 is 15 amino acids long. The CDR3 sequence is CASSFGGTNNSPLHF. The CDR3 DNA sequence: TGTGCCAGCAGTTTCGGCGGTACAAATAATTCACCCCTCCACTTT.

The chain is built from TRBV4-1 and TRBJ2-1; TRBD2 matches 14 bases. The CDR3 runs to 17 residues. CDR1 and CDR2 from the germline V gene are MGHRA and YSYEKL. With 10 bases clipped from V and 0 bases from J, the junction kept 8 bases outside the gene matches. CDR3 loop: CATSGLAGVNSYNEQFF. CDR3 DNA sequence: TGCGCCACCTCGGGACTAGCGGGGGTTAACTCCTACAATGAGCAGTTCTTC.

As for this clone: Other DNA sequences in the sample encode the same CDR3. The chain is built from TRBV19 and TRBJ2-3, with TRBD2 identical over 15 bases. CDR1 and CDR2 (germline): LNHDA, SQIVND (reference sequence). V lost 4 bases, J lost 5 bases, and 4 bases stayed unmatched. The CDR3 contains 16 residues. CDR3 nucleotide sequence: TGTGCCAGTAGTAGGGGACTAGCGGGGGGTCTAGATACGCAGTATTTT. Protein sequence: CASSRGLAGGLDTQYF.

The CDR3 protein is CASLRPGSYEQYF. CDR3 coding DNA: TGTGCCAGTTTGCGCCCCGGCTCCTACGAGCAGTACTTC. The genes are TRBV6-5 and TRBJ2-7; D is ambiguous. This CDR3 comprises 13 residues. The V gene lost 9 bases and the J gene lost 0 bases, with 12 bases spanning the gap. The V gene's germline CDR1 is MNHEY and CDR2 SVGAGI.

The chain recombines TRBV28 with TRBJ2-7, with 7 bases matching TRBD1. V shed 6 bases and J 0 bases; nucleotides not matched to a gene: 2. Germline V gene sequence: CDR1 MDHEN, CDR2 SYDVKM. The CDR3 is 13 residues long. Here the CDR3 DNA reads TGTGCCAGCAGGGGACAGAGCTCCTACGAGCAGTACTTC. Protein product: CASRGQSSYEQYF. Using reference TRBV28 and TRBJ2-7 for the parts outside the CDR3, the full variable domain is DVKVTQSSRYLVKRTGEKVFLECVQDMDHENMFWYRQDPGLGLRLIYFSYDVKMKEKGDIPEGYSVSREKKERFSLILESASTNQTSMYLCASRGQSSYEQYFGPGTRLTVT.

This chain links TRBV13 with TRBJ2-5; TRBD2 agrees at 10 bases. V gave up 3 bases and J gave up 4 bases; unmatched junction bases: 5. There are 15 residues in the CDR3. Germline loops: CDR1 PRHDT, CDR2 FYEKMQ (reference sequence). This CDR3 is CASSFPSGSGETQYF. DNA for the CDR3: TGTGCCAGCAGCTTCCCTAGCGGGAGTGGAGAGACCCAGTACTTC.

The rearrangement uses TRBV2 and TRBJ1-5; D not certain. The V end was cut by 2 bases, the J end by 9 bases, with 11 bases between. The CDR3 is made up of 13 amino acids. Looked up from germline, CDR1 is SNHLY and CDR2 is FYNNEI. The CDR3 loop is CASSESYRRPQHF. The CDR3 region has the DNA TGTGCCAGCAGTGAATCCTACAGACGGCCCCAGCATTTT.